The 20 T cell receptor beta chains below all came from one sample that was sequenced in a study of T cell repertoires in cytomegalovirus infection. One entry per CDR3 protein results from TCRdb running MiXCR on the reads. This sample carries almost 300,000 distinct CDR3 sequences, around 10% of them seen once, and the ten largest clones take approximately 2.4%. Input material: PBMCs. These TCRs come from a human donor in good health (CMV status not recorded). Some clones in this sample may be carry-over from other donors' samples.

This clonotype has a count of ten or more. CDR3 amino acids: CASSLTGDSDYEQYV. DNA of the CDR3: TGTGCCAGCAGCTTGACTGGGGACAGTGACTACGAGCAGTACGTC. The chain recombines TRBV5-6 with TRBJ2-7; 7 bases agree with TRBD1. The CDR3 runs 15 residues. The germline V gene has CDR1 SGHDT and CDR2 YYEEEE. With V trimmed by 1 base and J by 3 bases, 7 bases remained unmatched.

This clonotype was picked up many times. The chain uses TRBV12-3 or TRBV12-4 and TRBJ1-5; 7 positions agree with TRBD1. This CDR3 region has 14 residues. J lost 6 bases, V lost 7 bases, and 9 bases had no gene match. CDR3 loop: CASTLAEGAQPQHF. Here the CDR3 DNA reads TGTGCCAGCACCTTGGCGGAGGGGGCTCAGCCCCAGCATTTT.

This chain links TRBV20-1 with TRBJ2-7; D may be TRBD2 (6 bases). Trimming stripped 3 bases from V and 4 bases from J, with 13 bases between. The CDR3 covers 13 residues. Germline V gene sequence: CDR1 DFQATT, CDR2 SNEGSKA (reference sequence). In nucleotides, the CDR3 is TGCAGTGCTAGCGCCGGGGCGGGGTACGAGCAGTACGTC. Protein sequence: CSASAGAGYEQYV.

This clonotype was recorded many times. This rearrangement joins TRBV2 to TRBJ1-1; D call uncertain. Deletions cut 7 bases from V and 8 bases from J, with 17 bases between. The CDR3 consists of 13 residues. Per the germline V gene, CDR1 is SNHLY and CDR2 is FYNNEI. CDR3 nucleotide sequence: TGTGCCAGCAACCAGGCGGTAGGGCTCGAAGCTTTCTTT. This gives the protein CASNQAVGLEAFF.

The chain's CDR3 is CASSYSRGRDEQFF. The CDR3 region has the DNA TGTGCCAGCAGTTACTCCAGGGGCCGGGATGAGCAGTTCTTC. The chain joins TRBV6-5 to TRBJ2-1, with D possibly being TRBD1 (6 bases). Germline V CDR1 and CDR2: MNHEY, SVGAGI. This CDR3 has 14 amino acids. V dropped 0 bases and J dropped 8 bases, with 11 bases sitting between them.

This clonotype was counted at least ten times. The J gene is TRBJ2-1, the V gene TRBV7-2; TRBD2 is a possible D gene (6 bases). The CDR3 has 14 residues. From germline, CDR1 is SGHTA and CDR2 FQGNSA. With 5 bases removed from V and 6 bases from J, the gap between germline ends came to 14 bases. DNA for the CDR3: TGTGCCAGCAGCGCTGCGGCGGGGCCCAATGAGCAGTTCTTC. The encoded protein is CASSAAAGPNEQFF.

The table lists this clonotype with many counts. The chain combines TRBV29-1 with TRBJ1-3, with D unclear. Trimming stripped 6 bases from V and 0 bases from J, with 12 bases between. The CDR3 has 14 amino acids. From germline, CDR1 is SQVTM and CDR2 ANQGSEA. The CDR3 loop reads CSVLHPDSGNTIYF. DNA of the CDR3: TGCAGCGTCCTTCACCCGGACTCTGGAAACACCATATATTTT.

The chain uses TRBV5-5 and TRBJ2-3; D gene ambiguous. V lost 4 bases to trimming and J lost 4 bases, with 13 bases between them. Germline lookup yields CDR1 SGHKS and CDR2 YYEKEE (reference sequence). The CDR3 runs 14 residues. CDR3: CASSKFPASDTQYF. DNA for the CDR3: TGTGCCAGCAGCAAATTCCCAGCCTCAGATACGCAGTATTTT.

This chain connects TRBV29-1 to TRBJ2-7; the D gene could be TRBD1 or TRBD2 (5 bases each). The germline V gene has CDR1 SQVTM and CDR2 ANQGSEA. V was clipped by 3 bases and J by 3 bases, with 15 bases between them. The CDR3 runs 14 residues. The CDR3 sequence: CSVEGVEVGYEQYF. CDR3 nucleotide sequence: TGCAGCGTTGAGGGGGTCGAAGTTGGCTACGAGCAGTACTTC.

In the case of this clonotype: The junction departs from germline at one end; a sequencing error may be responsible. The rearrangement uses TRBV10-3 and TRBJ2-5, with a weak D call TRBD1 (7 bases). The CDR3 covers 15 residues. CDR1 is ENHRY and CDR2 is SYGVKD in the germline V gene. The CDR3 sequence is CAISESGGTQETQYF. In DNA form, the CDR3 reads TGTGCCATCAGCGAGTCAGGGGGGACCCAAGAGACCCAGTACTTC.

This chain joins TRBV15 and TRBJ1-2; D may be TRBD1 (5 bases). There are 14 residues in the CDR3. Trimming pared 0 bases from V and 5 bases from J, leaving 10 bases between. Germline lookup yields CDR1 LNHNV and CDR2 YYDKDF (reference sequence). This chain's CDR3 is CATSRDGQGYGYTF. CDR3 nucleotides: TGTGCCACCAGCAGAGATGGGCAGGGATATGGCTACACCTTC.

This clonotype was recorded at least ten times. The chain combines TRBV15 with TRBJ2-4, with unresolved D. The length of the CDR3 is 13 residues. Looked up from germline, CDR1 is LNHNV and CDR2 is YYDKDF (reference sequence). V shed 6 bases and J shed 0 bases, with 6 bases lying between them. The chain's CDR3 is CATSGLAKNIQYF. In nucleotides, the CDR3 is TGTGCCACCAGTGGTTTAGCCAAAAACATTCAGTACTTC.

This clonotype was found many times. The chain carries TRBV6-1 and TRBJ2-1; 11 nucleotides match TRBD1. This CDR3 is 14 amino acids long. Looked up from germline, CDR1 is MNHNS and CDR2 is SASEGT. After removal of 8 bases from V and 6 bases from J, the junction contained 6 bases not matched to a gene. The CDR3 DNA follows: TGTGCCAGCCGTGGGACAGGGGGGCGCAATGAGCAGTTCTTC. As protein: CASRGTGGRNEQFF.

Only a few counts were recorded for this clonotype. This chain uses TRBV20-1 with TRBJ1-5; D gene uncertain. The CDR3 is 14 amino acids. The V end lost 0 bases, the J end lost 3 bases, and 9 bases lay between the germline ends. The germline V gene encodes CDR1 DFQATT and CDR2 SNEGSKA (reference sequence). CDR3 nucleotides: TGCAGTGCTAGAGAAGTACGGCTCAATCAGCCCCAGCATTTT. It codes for CSAREVRLNQPQHF.

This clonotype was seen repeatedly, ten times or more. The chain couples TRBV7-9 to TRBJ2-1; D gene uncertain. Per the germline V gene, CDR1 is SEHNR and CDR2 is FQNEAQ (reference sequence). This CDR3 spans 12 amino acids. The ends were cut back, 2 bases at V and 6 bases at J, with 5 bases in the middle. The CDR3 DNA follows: TGTGCCAGCAGCTTATTGAGCAATGAGCAGTTCTTC. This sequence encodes CASSLLSNEQFF.

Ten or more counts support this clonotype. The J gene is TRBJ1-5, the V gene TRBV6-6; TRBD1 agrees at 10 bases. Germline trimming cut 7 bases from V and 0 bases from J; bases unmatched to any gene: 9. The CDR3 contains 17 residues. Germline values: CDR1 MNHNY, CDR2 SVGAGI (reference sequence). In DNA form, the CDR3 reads TGTGCCAGCAATCAGGACAGGGGGGACCTTAGCAATCAGCCCCAGCATTTT. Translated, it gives CASNQDRGDLSNQPQHF.

CDR3 coding DNA: TGCAGTGCTAGAACGGAAATGAACACTGAAGCTTTCTTT. Translated, it gives CSARTEMNTEAFF. The rearrangement links TRBV20-1 to TRBJ1-1; D gene unclear. In germline, CDR1 is DFQATT, CDR2 SNEGSKA (reference sequence). V was trimmed by 2 bases and J by 0 bases, leaving 7 bases between them. The CDR3 covers 13 residues.

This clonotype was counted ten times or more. The CDR3 protein is CASSSSGDRRNNEQFF. The DNA of the CDR3 is TGTGCCAGCAGCTCCAGCGGGGACCGTAGGAACAATGAGCAGTTCTTC. The chain employs TRBV5-4 and TRBJ2-1, with TRBD2 matching over 7 bases. V lost 3 bases and J lost 5; bases outside the gene matches: 11. The CDR3 covers 16 residues. Germline CDR1 is SGHNT and CDR2 is YYREEE (reference sequence).

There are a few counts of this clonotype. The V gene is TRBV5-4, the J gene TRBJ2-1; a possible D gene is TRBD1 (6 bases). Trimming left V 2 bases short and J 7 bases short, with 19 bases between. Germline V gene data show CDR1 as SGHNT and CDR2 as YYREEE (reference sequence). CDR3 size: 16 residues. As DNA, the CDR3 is TGTGCCAGCAGCTTACTACAGGGTCCCGCTACAAATGAGCAGTTCTTC. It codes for CASSLLQGPATNEQFF.

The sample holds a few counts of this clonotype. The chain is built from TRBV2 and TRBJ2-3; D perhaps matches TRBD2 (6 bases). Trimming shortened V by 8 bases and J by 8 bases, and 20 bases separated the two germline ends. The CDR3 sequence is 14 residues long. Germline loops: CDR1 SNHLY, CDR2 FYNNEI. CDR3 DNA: TGTGCCAGCCGTTTCCGGGAGCTCCCCCTTACGCAGTATTTT. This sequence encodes CASRFRELPLTQYF.